This T cell receptor (beta chain) was recovered during a study of T cells in Graves' hyperthyroidism and ophthalmopathy. Amplification of TCR beta CDR3 regions was performed using RNA transcripts as template. RT-PCR in the first round (using the HTBI primer set) targeted the TCR CDR3. MiXCR, applied by TCRdb to the multiplex PCR reads, yields one record per CDR3 protein. The sample contains about 560,000 distinct CDR3 sequences, 14% of which appear only once. Germline lookup yields CDR1 SGHRS and CDR2 YFSETQ. The CDR3 is 17 amino acids. V was clipped by 5 bases and J by 2 bases; unmatched bases: 9. The genes are TRBV5-1 and TRBJ2-5; 13 positions agree with TRBD2. This receptor was taken from a woman aged 40 to 55 with Graves' hyperthyroidism. The sequenced sample was blood. The CDR3 sequence is CASSPGTSGNQQETQYF. CDR3 nucleotide sequence: TGCGCCAGCAGTCCAGGGACTAGCGGGAACCAACAAGAGACCCAGTACTTC.